The rows below give T cell receptor beta chains drawn from one sample of a study of cytomegalovirus exposure and HLA in healthy donors. Here immunoSEQ multiplex PCR was the method, and the copy in TCRdb shows in-frame clones only, minus some. The sample has roughly 150,000 clones; roughly 76% are singletons. Specimen: PBMCs. These receptors came from a female donor in good health and CMV-seronegative. Both conserved end residues are part of each CDR3. Each record gives: clone size, J gene, CDR3 length, V gene, D gene, CDR3 DNA, CDR3 protein. The D gene is left open where the match is weak. Expanded clones get a size class; other rows say once, few or many, or leave the size out.

size: few; J: TRBJ2-1; length: 15; V: TRBV4-2; D: TRBD1; DNA: TGTGCCAGCAGCCGGTCCGGGACAGCCTACAATGAGCAGTTCTTC; CDR3: CASSRSGTAYNEQFF
size: .; J: TRBJ1-4; length: 12; V: TRBV29-1; D: .; DNA: TGCAGCGTTTCAAGTAGCAATGAAAAACTGTTTTTT; CDR3: CSVSSSNEKLFF
size: few; J: TRBJ1-1; length: 16; V: TRBV6-1; D: TRBD1; DNA: TGTGCCAGCAGTGAAGAAGGACAGGGAATTAGAACTGAAGCTTTCTTT; CDR3: CASSEEGQGIRTEAFF
size: .; J: TRBJ2-1; length: 12; V: TRBV29-1; D: .; DNA: TGCAGCGTTAAGGCAGAGGACAATGAGCAGTTCTTC; CDR3: CSVKAEDNEQFF
size: .; J: TRBJ2-4; length: 20; V: TRBV5-1; D: TRBD1; DNA: TGCGCCAGCAGCTTGGTAGTACAGGGGGCGCTTAGTCGGGCCAAAAACATTCAGTACTTC; CDR3: CASSLVVQGALSRAKNIQYF
size: once; J: TRBJ2-7; length: 14; V: TRBV6-6; D: .; DNA: TGTGCCAGCAGTTACCCGGGACTTGCCTACGAGCAGTACTTC; CDR3: CASSYPGLAYEQYF
size: .; J: TRBJ2-7; length: 15; V: TRBV6-5; D: TRBD2; DNA: TGTGCCAGCAGTTACTCGACGGCTGGGGGGGGCGAGCAGTACTTC; CDR3: CASSYSTAGGGEQYF
size: .; J: TRBJ2-7; length: 15; V: TRBV2; D: TRBD1; DNA: TGTGCCAGCAGTAAGACCGGGACAGGGCGAGGCGAGCAGTACTTC; CDR3: CASSKTGTGRGEQYF
size: .; J: TRBJ1-4; length: 16; V: TRBV11-2; D: .; DNA: TGTGCCAGCAGCTTCATCAGGGGTTCAACTAATGAAAAACTGTTTTTT; CDR3: CASSFIRGSTNEKLFF
size: .; J: TRBJ2-7; length: 15; V: TRBV29-1; D: TRBD1; DNA: TGCAGCGTAGTCTTCCGGGACAGGGGGCTTTACGAGCAGTACTTC; CDR3: CSVVFRDRGLYEQYF
size: .; J: TRBJ1-1; length: 16; V: TRBV28; D: TRBD1; DNA: TGTGCCAGCAGTTTATCCATCCTCAGGGGGCGGACTGAAGCTTTCTTT; CDR3: CASSLSILRGRTEAFF
size: .; J: TRBJ1-2; length: 16; V: TRBV27; D: .; DNA: TGTGCCAGCAGAACCTTTTATAGGACAGAACCATATGGCTACACCTTC; CDR3: CASRTFYRTEPYGYTF
size: .; J: TRBJ1-2; length: 14; V: TRBV6-5; D: .; DNA: TGTGCCAGCAGTTCCGCAGGGGCTGGCTATGGCTACACCTTC; CDR3: CASSSAGAGYGYTF
size: few; J: TRBJ1-3; length: 16; V: TRBV6-5; D: .; DNA: TGTGCCAGCAGTTACTCGAAGGTTACGGGGGGAAACACCATATATTTT; CDR3: CASSYSKVTGGNTIYF
size: .; J: TRBJ1-4; length: 14; V: TRBV9; D: .; DNA: TGTGCCAGCAGCGCGAGGAGGGAGGGGGGTCAACTGTTTTTT; CDR3: CASSARREGGQLFF
size: .; J: TRBJ2-2; length: 14; V: TRBV27; D: TRBD2; DNA: TGTGCCAGCAGCCTCGGGGGGGCGCGGGCCGAGCTGTTTTTT; CDR3: CASSLGGARAELFF
size: .; J: TRBJ2-5; length: 15; V: TRBV5-8; D: TRBD2; DNA: TGTGCCAGCACCCAGATATCCGGGGCCCGGGAGGCCCAGTACTTC; CDR3: CASTQISGAREAQYF
size: .; J: TRBJ2-3; length: 14; V: TRBV28; D: .; DNA: TGTGCCAGCAGTTTAGGGCAGATCACAGATACGCAGTATTTT; CDR3: CASSLGQITDTQYF
size: .; J: TRBJ1-4; length: 14; V: TRBV2; D: .; DNA: TGTGCCACCAGAGGACAGTCAGATGGGGAAAAACTGTTTTTT; CDR3: CATRGQSDGEKLFF
size: few; J: TRBJ1-1; length: 14; V: TRBV27; D: TRBD1; DNA: TGTGCCAGCAGTTTGGGACAGATGAACACTGAAGCTTTCTTT; CDR3: CASSLGQMNTEAFF
size: .; J: TRBJ2-4; length: 18; V: TRBV6-1; D: .; DNA: TGTGCCAGCAGTGAAGTTCCAGGGGGGAGCGGGGCCAAAAACATTCAGTACTTC; CDR3: CASSEVPGGSGAKNIQYF
size: .; J: TRBJ2-1; length: 17; V: TRBV28; D: TRBD2; DNA: TGTGCCAGCAGTTACCCCCCTACTAGCGGACACTACAATGAGCAGTTCTTC; CDR3: CASSYPPTSGHYNEQFF
size: .; J: TRBJ1-1; length: 15; V: TRBV6-5; D: TRBD1; DNA: TGTGCCAGCAGTTTGAGGGACAGGACCAACACTGAAGCTTTCTTT; CDR3: CASSLRDRTNTEAFF
size: .; J: TRBJ1-5; length: 15; V: TRBV4-2; D: TRBD1; DNA: TGTGCCAGCAGCCAGACAGGGTCAAGAAATCAGCCCCAGCATTTT; CDR3: CASSQTGSRNQPQHF
size: once; J: TRBJ2-6; length: 21; V: TRBV9; D: .; DNA: TGTGCCAGCAGCGTAGGGTGGGTAGGACAGTCTTACTTCTGGGGGGCCAACGTCCTGACTTTC; CDR3: CASSVGWVGQSYFWGANVLTF
size: .; J: TRBJ2-3; length: 13; V: TRBV29-1; D: TRBD1; DNA: TGCAGCGTTATGACAGGGGGGACAGATACGCAGTATTTT; CDR3: CSVMTGGTDTQYF
size: .; J: TRBJ2-3; length: 15; V: TRBV29-1; D: TRBD2; DNA: TGCAGCGTTCAGGGGACTAGCGGGAGGTTTGATACGCAGTATTTT; CDR3: CSVQGTSGRFDTQYF
size: .; J: TRBJ2-2; length: 12; V: TRBV19; D: .; DNA: TGTGCCAGTAGTTCCCGGACTCCGGAGCTGTTTTTT; CDR3: CASSSRTPELFF
size: once; J: TRBJ1-1; length: 12; V: TRBV5-6; D: .; DNA: TGTGCCAGCAGCGTAATGAACACTGAAGCTTTCTTT; CDR3: CASSVMNTEAFF
size: once; J: TRBJ1-1; length: 14; V: TRBV2; D: .; DNA: TGTGCCAGCAGTATTCAGGGCCCGAACACTGAAGCTTTCTTT; CDR3: CASSIQGPNTEAFF
size: .; J: TRBJ2-7; length: 15; V: TRBV6-1; D: .; DNA: TGTGCCAGCAGTGAACCTACCGGGACTGACTACGAGCAGTACTTC; CDR3: CASSEPTGTDYEQYF
size: .; J: TRBJ2-7; length: 12; V: TRBV29-1; D: .; DNA: TGCAGCGTCGCTGACATAGCCTACGAGCAGTACTTC; CDR3: CSVADIAYEQYF
size: .; J: TRBJ1-1; length: 14; V: TRBV28; D: .; DNA: TGTGCCAGCAAGGTCCCCACAGGGACGGTTGAAGCTTTCTTT; CDR3: CASKVPTGTVEAFF
size: .; J: TRBJ2-7; length: 14; V: TRBV27; D: .; DNA: TGTGCCAGCAGTTTGGGCGCAGGGCCCTACGAGCAGTACTTC; CDR3: CASSLGAGPYEQYF
size: few; J: TRBJ1-4; length: 16; V: TRBV4-1; D: TRBD1; DNA: TGCGCCAGCAGCCACCTAAGGGGGGACAGGGGTGAAAAACTGTTTTTT; CDR3: CASSHLRGDRGEKLFF